This TCR beta chain was sequenced in a study of T cell responses to AZD1222 COVID-19 vaccine. V was clipped by 1 base and J by 5 bases; unmatched bases: 8. The CDR3 spans 15 residues. The germline CDR1 and CDR2 sequences are SGHTA and FQGNSA. Pooled in the analysis were second doses at about 4 or about 12 weeks. Of note for this clone: Its antigen is still unknown.

Study outcomes and limitations: Repertoire sampling happened only post peak T cell response. Dominant at 160-218 and 743-854, vaccine-associated CD4 TCRs also spanned spike. It should be noted that donors were predominantly white British and more often female, and clonal diversity was possibly underestimated.

The method was immunoSEQ multiplex PCR; TCRdb's version includes in-frame clones alone and lacks a portion of them. This sample has about 180,000 clones; around 90% occur once, and the top ten carry around 1.9%. This clonotype originated in an adult who received the AZD1222 COVID-19 vaccine. The chain combines TRBV7-2 with TRBJ2-7; 7 bases fit TRBD2. The sequencing here drew on peripheral blood, taken 28 days after the second AZD1222 dose. CDR3 bases: TGTGCCAGCAGCTTAGTGTTCGAGCGGGATAACGAGCAGTACTTC. As protein: CASSLVFERDNEQYF.